These 13 T cell receptor beta chains were all obtained from the same sample, sequenced in a study of CXCR3-negative and CXCR3-positive naive CD8 T cells. Study-wide findings and caveats: Naive cells positive for CXCR3 carried more hydrophobic TRB CDR3s than CXCR3-negative ones.

These TCRs are of unknown antigen specificity. Researchers prepared the TRB cDNA libraries using 5' RACE with UMI labels. No DNA is given; TCRdb re-called the 5' RACE reads and lists each CDR3 protein once. The sample data list some 140,000 distinct CDR3 sequences. Sequencing was performed on naive CXCR3+ CD8+ T cells from blood. Subset defined: CD45RO-CCR7+CD27+CD95- naive CD8+ T cells expressing CXCR3 (TNR3+). Every receptor here comes from a human donor in good health. Some clones in this sample may be carry-over from other donors' samples.

This chain uses TRBV5-1 with TRBJ2-3; the D call of TRBD1 rests on TCRdb alone, since no DNA is present to check it. The CDR3 is made up of 16 amino acids. The germline V gene has CDR1 SGHRS and CDR2 YFSETQ. CDR3 sequence reads: CASSGGQGAIVNTQYF.

The rearrangement joins TRBV5-1 to TRBJ2-5. The CDR3 contains 14 residues. Per germline, CDR1 SGHRS and CDR2 YFSETQ. CDR3 protein: CASSPDQHQETQYF.

The chain's CDR3 is CSVELAVQYNEQFF. The rearrangement links TRBV29-1 to TRBJ2-1. This CDR3 spans 14 amino acids. Germline assignment: CDR1 SQVTM and CDR2 ANQGSEA.

J is TRBJ1-2 and V is TRBV12-3 or TRBV12-4. This CDR3 is built from 14 residues. CDR3 sequence: CATENLNWGYGYTF.

The chain has TRBV13 and TRBJ2-7; TCRdb's D call, TRBD1, is unchecked because there is no DNA. The CDR3 has 15 amino acids. The germline V gene encodes CDR1 PRHDT and CDR2 FYEKMQ (reference sequence). The CDR3 spells CASSLPGQGYYEQYF. Drawing the rest from reference TRBV13 and TRBJ2-7, the complete variable domain is AAGVIQSPRHLIKEKRETATLKCYPIPRHDTVYWYQQGPGQDPQFLISFYEKMQSDKGSIPDRFSAQQFSDYHSELNMSSLELGDSALYFCASSLPGQGYYEQYFGPGTRLTVT.

This chain connects TRBV3-1 to TRBJ1-1; TCRdb returns TRBD1, unconfirmable since there is no DNA. The germline gives CDR1 LGHDT, CDR2 YNNKEL (reference sequence). The CDR3 has 14 amino acids. The CDR3 region is CASSQGGMNTEAFF. Variable domain in full (rest from reference TRBV3-1 and TRBJ1-1): DTAVSQTPKYLVTQMGNDKSIKCEQNLGHDTMYWYKQDSKKFLKIMFSYNNKELIINETVPNRFSPKSPDKAHLNLHINSLELGDSAVYFCASSQGGMNTEAFFGQGTRLTVV.

The chain couples TRBV7-6 to TRBJ2-5; lacking DNA, the TRBD2 call made by TCRdb goes unchecked. This CDR3 has 14 amino acids. The V gene's germline CDR1 is SGHVS and CDR2 FNYEAQ. The CDR3 sequence is CASSSILAGETQYF.

The chain links TRBV29-1 to TRBJ2-7; TCRdb proposes TRBD1, but this gene call is untestable without DNA. This CDR3 has 16 residues. CDR1 is SQVTM and CDR2 is ANQGSEA in the germline V gene. The CDR3 protein is CSAGGTGEGRAYEQYF.

The chain has TRBV4-2 and TRBJ2-1; TCRdb selects TRBD1, and the lack of DNA leaves this call unchecked. This CDR3 region has 17 residues. Germline CDR1 reads LGHNA; CDR2 reads YNFKEQ. The CDR3 loop is CASSRGGGTGEYNEQFF.

The chain carries TRBV2 and TRBJ2-3; lacking DNA, the TRBD2 call made by TCRdb goes unchecked. CDR3 length: 17 amino acids. The germline CDR1 and CDR2 sequences are SNHLY and FYNNEI. The chain's CDR3 is CASSTILAGTSTDTQYF.

The V gene is TRBV4-1, the J gene TRBJ2-7; TCRdb's D call, TRBD1, is unchecked because there is no DNA. The CDR3 has 14 amino acids. The V gene's germline CDR1 is MGHRA and CDR2 YSYEKL. CDR3 region: CASSQDGRDGEQYF.

The V gene is TRBV11-2, the J gene TRBJ1-1; TCRdb calls TRBD1, which cannot be checked without DNA. The CDR3 extends over 16 amino acids. Germline V gene lookup returns CDR1 SGHAT and CDR2 FQNNGV. Here the CDR3 reads CASSITLGHMNTEAFF.

The gene calls are TRBV9 and TRBJ2-5; the D call of TRBD2 rests on TCRdb alone, since no DNA is present to check it. The CDR3 is 16 amino acids. Germline assignment: CDR1 SGDLS and CDR2 YYNGEE. The CDR3 here is CASSTGLAGVYETQYF.